This TCR beta chain was profiled in a study of CD8 T cells in Susac syndrome. Germline V gene lookup returns CDR1 SGHAT and CDR2 FQNNGV. This CDR3 comprises 19 residues. CD8+ and CD4+ blood T cells underwent TCR beta sequencing. The study used treatment-naive patients who had stable or active relapsing-remitting disease as multiple sclerosis controls. cDNA came from roughly 0.5 to 1 ug RNA primed by random hexamers. A multiplex approach, immunoSEQ multiplex PCR, amplified TCR beta CDR3 across 54 Vbeta and 13 Jbeta. TCRdb reprocessed the immunoSEQ multiplex PCR reads via MiXCR and lists one record per CDR3 protein. The sample has about 73,000 distinct CDR3 sequences, roughly 95% seen once. This clonotype was detected a few times. The junction departs from the called germline gene at one end, perhaps through a read error.

Sequencing was done on a sample of CD8+ T cells from PBMCs. This receptor was taken from a human donor with multiple sclerosis. This sequence joins TRBV11-2 and TRBJ2-1, with 7 nucleotides matching TRBD2. CDR3 residues: CASSIDGLDLSSSYNEQFF. The CDR3 DNA is TGTGCCAGCAGCATAGATGGACTAGACCTTTCAAGCTCCTACAATGAGCAGTTCTTC. Full variable domain (remainder filled in from reference TRBV11-2 and TRBJ2-1): EAGVAQSPRYKIIEKRQSVAFWCNPISGHATLYWYQQILGQGPKLLIQFQNNGVVDDSQLPKDRFSAERLKGVDSTLKIQPAKLEDSAVYLCASSIDGLDLSSSYNEQFFGPGTRLTVL.